This TCR beta chain comes out of a study of T cells after yellow fever vaccination. Study-wide context: Each low-cell-number fraction was prepared by means of SMART-Seq v4 Ultra Low Input.

TCRdb itself ran the 5' RACE reads through MiXCR, one entry per CDR3 protein. This table has 25,000 to 30,000 distinct CDR3 sequences, approximately 4.8% appearing once. Study conclusions and caveats: The appearance of a small share of clonotypes in both CD4 and CD8 compartments was observed.

This clonotype was counted ten times or more. This clonotype was sampled from a man between 18 and 35 years old who received the YFV17D yellow fever vaccine. The specimen was PBMCs, either bulk or a sorted T-cell subset (CD4+, CD8+, memory, or dextramer-sorted; not recorded which), collected on the day of the yellow fever booster vaccination.

The CDR3 DNA sequence: TGTGCCAGCAGCTTAGTGGGCAGGGCTGATGGCTACACCTTC. Residues: CASSLVGRADGYTF. The chain joins TRBV7-2 to TRBJ1-2, with D possibly matching TRBD1 (5 bases). The CDR3 consists of 14 residues. Germline loops: CDR1 SGHTA, CDR2 FQGNSA. Trimming left V 1 base short and J 6 bases short, with 12 bases between.